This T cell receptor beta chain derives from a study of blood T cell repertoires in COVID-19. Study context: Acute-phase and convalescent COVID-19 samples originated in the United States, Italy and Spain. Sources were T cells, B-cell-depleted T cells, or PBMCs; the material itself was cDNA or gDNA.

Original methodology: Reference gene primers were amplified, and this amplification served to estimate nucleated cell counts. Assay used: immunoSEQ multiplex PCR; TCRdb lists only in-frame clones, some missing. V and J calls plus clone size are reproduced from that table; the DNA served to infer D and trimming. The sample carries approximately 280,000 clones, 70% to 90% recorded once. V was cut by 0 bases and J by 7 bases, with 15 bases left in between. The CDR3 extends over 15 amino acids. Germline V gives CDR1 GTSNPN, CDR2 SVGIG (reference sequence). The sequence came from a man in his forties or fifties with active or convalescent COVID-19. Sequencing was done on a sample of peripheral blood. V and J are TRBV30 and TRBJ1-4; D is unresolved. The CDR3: CAWSVDGLGGEKLFF. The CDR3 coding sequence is TGTGCCTGGAGTGTTGACGGACTCGGAGGTGAAAAACTGTTTTTT.